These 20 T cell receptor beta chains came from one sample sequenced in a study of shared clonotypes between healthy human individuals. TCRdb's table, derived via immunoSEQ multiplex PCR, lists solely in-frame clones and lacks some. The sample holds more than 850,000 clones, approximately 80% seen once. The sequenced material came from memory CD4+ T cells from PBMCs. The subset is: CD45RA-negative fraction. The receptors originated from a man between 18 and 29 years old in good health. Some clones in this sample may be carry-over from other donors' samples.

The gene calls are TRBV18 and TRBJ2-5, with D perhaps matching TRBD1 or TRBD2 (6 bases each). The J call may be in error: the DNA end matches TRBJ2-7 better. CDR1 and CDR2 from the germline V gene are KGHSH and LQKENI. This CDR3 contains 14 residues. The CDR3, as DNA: TGTGCCAGCTCACCAAGAGGGGGGATGTACGAGCAGTACTTC. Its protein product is CASSPRGGMYEQYF.

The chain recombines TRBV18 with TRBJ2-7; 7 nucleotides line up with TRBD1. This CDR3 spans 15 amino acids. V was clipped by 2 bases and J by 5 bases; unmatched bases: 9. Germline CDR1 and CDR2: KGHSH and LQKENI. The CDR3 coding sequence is TGTGCCAGCTCACCAATGGGGACAGTCCTAAACGAGCAGTACTTC. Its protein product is CASSPMGTVLNEQYF.

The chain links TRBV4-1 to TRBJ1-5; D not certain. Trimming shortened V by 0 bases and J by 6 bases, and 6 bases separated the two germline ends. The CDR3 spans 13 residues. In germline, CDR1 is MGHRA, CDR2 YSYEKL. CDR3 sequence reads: CASSQDMGQPQHF. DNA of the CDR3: TGCGCCAGCAGCCAAGATATGGGTCAGCCCCAGCATTTT.

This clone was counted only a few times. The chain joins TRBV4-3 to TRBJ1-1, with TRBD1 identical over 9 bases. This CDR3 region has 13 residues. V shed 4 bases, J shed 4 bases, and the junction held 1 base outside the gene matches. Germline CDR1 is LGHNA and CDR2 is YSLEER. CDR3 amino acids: CASSRTGATEAFF. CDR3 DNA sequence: TGCGCCAGCAGCCGGACAGGGGCCACTGAAGCTTTCTTT.

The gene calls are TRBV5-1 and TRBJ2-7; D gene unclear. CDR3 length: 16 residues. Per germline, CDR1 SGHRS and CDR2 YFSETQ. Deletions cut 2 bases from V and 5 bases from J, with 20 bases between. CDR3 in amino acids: CASSLSDGAPNDEQYF. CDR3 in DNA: TGCGCCAGCAGCTTATCGGATGGAGCGCCCAACGACGAGCAGTACTTC.

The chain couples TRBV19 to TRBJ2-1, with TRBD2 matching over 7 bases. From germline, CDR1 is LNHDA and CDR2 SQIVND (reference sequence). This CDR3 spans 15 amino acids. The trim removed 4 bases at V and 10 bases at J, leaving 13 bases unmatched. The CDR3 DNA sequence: TGTGCCAGTAGTAGAGCGGGATGGCCTACAACAGAGCAGTTCTTC. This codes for CASSRAGWPTTEQFF.

The CDR3 region is CASTPGTRAINEQFF. The CDR3 nucleotides read TGTGCCAGCACCCCCGGGACTCGAGCAATCAATGAGCAGTTCTTC. The chain joins TRBV5-8 to TRBJ2-1; D is possibly TRBD2 (6 bases). This CDR3 contains 15 residues. Trimming took 6 bases from V and 6 from J, leaving 19 bases between them. Germline V gene sequence: CDR1 SGHTS, CDR2 YDEGEE. The full variable domain, rest sourced from reference TRBV5-8 and TRBJ2-1, is EAGVTQSPTHLIKTRGQQATLRCSPISGHTSVYWYQQALGLGLQFLLWYDEGEERNRGNFPPRFSGRQFPNYSSELNVNALELEDSALYLCASTPGTRAINEQFFGPGTRLTVL.

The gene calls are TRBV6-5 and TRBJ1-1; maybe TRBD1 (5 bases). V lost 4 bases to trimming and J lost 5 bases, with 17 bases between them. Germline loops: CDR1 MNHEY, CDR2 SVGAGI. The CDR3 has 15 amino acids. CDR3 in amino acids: CASSSPATAATEAFF. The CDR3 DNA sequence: TGTGCCAGCAGTTCCCCCGCGACAGCGGCTACTGAAGCTTTCTTT.

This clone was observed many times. As DNA, the CDR3 is TGTGCCAGCAGCTCTAACCTGATCTATGGCTACACCTTC. Amino acids: CASSSNLIYGYTF. The chain couples TRBV5-8 to TRBJ1-2; D remains unclear. The CDR3 totals 13 residues. Per germline, CDR1 SGHTS and CDR2 YDEGEE. V lost 3 bases and J lost 4, with 10 bases in between.

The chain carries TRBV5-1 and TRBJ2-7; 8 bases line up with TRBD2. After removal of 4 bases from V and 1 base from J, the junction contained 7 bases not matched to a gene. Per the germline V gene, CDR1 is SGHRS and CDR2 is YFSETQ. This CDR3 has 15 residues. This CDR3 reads CASSPSGSRSYEQYF. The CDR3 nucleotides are TGCGCCAGCAGCCCCAGCGGGAGTCGGTCCTACGAGCAGTACTTC.

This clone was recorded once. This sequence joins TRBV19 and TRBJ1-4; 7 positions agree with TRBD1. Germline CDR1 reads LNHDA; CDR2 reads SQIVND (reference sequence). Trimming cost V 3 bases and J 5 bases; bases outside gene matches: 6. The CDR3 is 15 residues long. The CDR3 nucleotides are TGTGCCAGTAGTATGGGCAGGACAGGCAATGAAAAACTGTTTTTT. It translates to CASSMGRTGNEKLFF.

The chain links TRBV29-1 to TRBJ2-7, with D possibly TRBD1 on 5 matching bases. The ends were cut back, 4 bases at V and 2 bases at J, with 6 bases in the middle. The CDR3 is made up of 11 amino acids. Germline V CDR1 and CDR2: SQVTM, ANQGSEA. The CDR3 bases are TGCAGCGTTGGCAGGGCCTACGAGCAGTACTTC. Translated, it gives CSVGRAYEQYF.

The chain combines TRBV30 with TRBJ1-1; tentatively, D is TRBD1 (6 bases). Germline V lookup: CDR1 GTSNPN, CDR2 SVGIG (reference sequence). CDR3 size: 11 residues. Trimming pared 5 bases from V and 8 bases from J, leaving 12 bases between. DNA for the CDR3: TGTGCCTGGGTTGACAGGCAAGAAGCTTTCTTT. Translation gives CAWVDRQEAFF.

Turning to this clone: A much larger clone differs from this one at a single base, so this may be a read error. CDR3 protein: CASSRTTNEKLFF. For the CDR3, the DNA is TGTGCCAGCAGTCGGACAACTAATGAAAAACTGTTTTTT. The V and J genes are TRBV14 and TRBJ1-4; D remains unclear. This CDR3 comprises 13 residues. Germline V gives CDR1 SGHDN, CDR2 FVKESK. V was pared by 6 bases and J by 0 bases, with 5 bases between.

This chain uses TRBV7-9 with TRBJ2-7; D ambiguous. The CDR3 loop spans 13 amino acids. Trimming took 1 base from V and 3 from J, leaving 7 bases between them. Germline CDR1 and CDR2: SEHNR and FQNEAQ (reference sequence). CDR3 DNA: TGTGCCAGCAGCTTAGGAGTAGACTACGAGCAGTACTTC. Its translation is CASSLGVDYEQYF.

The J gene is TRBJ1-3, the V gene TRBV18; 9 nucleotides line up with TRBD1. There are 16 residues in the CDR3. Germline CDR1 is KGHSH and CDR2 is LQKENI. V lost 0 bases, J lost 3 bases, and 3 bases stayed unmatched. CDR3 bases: TGTGCCAGCTCACCACCGGACAGGGGCGTTGGAAACACCATATATTTT. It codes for CASSPPDRGVGNTIYF.

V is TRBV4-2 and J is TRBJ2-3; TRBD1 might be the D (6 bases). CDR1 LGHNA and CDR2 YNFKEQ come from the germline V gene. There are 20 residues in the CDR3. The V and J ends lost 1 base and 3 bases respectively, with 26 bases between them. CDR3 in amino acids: CASSQARPGHTLTGTDTQYF. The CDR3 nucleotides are TGTGCCAGCAGCCAAGCCAGACCGGGACACACATTAACGGGTACAGATACGCAGTATTTT.

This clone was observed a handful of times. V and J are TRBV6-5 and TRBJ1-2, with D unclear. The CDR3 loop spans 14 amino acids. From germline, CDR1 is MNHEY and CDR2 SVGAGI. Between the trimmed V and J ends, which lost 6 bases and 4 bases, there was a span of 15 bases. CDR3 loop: CASRTARSAYGYTF. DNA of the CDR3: TGTGCCAGCAGAACCGCCAGATCAGCCTATGGCTACACCTTC.

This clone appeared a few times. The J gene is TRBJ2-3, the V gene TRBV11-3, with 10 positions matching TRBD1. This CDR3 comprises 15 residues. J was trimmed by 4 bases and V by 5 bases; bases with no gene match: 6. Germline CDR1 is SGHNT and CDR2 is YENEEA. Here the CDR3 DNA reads TGTGCCAGCAGCGCACCGGGACAGGGGTCAGATACGCAGTATTTT. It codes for CASSAPGQGSDTQYF.

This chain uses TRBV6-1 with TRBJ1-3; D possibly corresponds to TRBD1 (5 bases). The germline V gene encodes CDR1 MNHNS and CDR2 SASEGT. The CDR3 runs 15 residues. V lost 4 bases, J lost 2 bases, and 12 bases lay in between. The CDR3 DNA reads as TGTGCCAGCAGTGGCCGCCAGGGAACTGGAAACACCATATATTTT. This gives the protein CASSGRQGTGNTIYF.